This T cell receptor beta chain was profiled in a study of blood T cell repertoires in COVID-19. The CDR3 length is 13 residues. Trimming pared 5 bases from V and 3 bases from J, leaving 11 bases between. Germline CDR1 SNHLY, CDR2 FYNNEI. The table came from immunoSEQ multiplex PCR; TCRdb's copy has only in-frame clones and leaves some out. The top ten clones hold over 2.5% of a sample with about 220,000 clones, about 80% of them seen once. The rearrangement uses TRBV2 and TRBJ2-7, with TRBD2 as a possible D gene (5 bases). The specimen sequenced was peripheral blood. This receptor was identified in a woman aged 25-40 years who had recovered from COVID-19. CDR3 protein: CASSRGLNYEQYF. As DNA, the CDR3 is TGTGCCAGCAGTCGAGGACTCAACTACGAGCAGTACTTC.